The 15 T cell receptor beta chains given below trace back to one sample, sequenced in a study of T cell repertoires in cytomegalovirus infection. TCRdb recomputed calls from the reads with MiXCR, one row per CDR3 protein. There are about 490,000 distinct CDR3 sequences in the sample; about 11% occur only once, and 10% lies in the top ten. The sample consisted of PBMCs. The receptors originated from a human donor in good health (CMV status not recorded). Some clones in this sample may be carry-over from other donors' samples.

This clonotype was observed at least ten times. This chain joins TRBV7-2 and TRBJ2-2, with 7 bases aligning to TRBD2. The CDR3 covers 14 residues. V was clipped by 6 bases and J by 6 bases; unmatched bases: 7. The germline V gene encodes CDR1 SGHTA and CDR2 FQGNSA. CDR3 in amino acids: CASRFGLEAGELFF. For the CDR3, the DNA is TGTGCCAGCAGGTTTGGACTAGAAGCCGGGGAGCTGTTTTTT.

This clonotype was recorded only once. Just one base apart from a much larger clone, this may be a read error. This sequence joins TRBV7-3 and TRBJ1-2, with D possibly matching TRBD1 (5 bases). The CDR3 is 13 residues long. V lost 5 bases and J 4 bases, leaving 11 bases between the germline ends. Germline V lookup: CDR1 SGHTA, CDR2 FQGTGA. The CDR3 region is CASSMDGGYGYTF. Here the CDR3 DNA reads TGTGCCAGCAGCATGGATGGGGGCTATGGCTACACCTTC.

This clonotype has a handful of counts. The chain joins TRBV24-1 to TRBJ2-1, with TRBD2 matching over 9 bases. V shed 5 bases, J shed 3 bases, and the junction held 7 bases outside the gene matches. The CDR3 sequence is 16 residues long. The germline V gene has CDR1 KGHDR and CDR2 SFDVKD. CDR3 coding DNA: TGTGCCACCAGTGCAAGCGGGAGGTCCCACTACAATGAGCAGTTCTTC. Its protein is CATSASGRSHYNEQFF.

This clonotype was found many times. This chain joins TRBV19 and TRBJ2-1; the D is unclear. This CDR3 region has 13 residues. Trimming took off 3 bases at V and 8 bases at J, with 11 bases between the two ends. The germline V gene encodes CDR1 LNHDA and CDR2 SQIVND (reference sequence). CDR3 nucleotides: TGTGCCAGTAGTATGTGGCGGAACGATGAGCAGTTCTTC. Protein product: CASSMWRNDEQFF.

This clonotype was seen a handful of times. This chain joins TRBV25-1 and TRBJ1-5; D unresolved. Germline V gene lookup returns CDR1 MGHDK and CDR2 SYGVNS. The CDR3 length is 15 residues. The germline V and J ends were trimmed by 11 bases and 2 bases, with 19 bases remaining between them. The DNA of the CDR3 is TGTGCCCGACGAGAAGAAAGGCCACGCAATCAGCCCCAGCATTTT. Translation gives CARREERPRNQPQHF.

This clonotype was detected ten times or more. J is TRBJ1-3 and V is TRBV7-2; D remains ambiguous. CDR1 is SGHTA and CDR2 is FQGNSA in the germline V gene. V dropped 5 bases and J dropped 2 bases, with 13 bases sitting between them. CDR3 size: 15 residues. This chain's CDR3 is CASSPSPFPGNTIYF. The CDR3 nucleotides read TGTGCCAGCAGCCCAAGCCCTTTCCCTGGAAACACCATATATTTT.

This clonotype was seen at least ten times. This chain connects TRBV29-1 to TRBJ2-7, with D perhaps being TRBD1 or TRBD2 (5 bases each). With 7 bases removed from V and 1 base from J, the gap between germline ends came to 14 bases. This CDR3 is built from 13 residues. Germline-derived CDR1 and CDR2 are SQVTM and ANQGSEA. For the CDR3, the DNA is TGCAGCGGTACCCGTGGGGGATCCTACGAGCAGTACTTC. Translation: CSGTRGGSYEQYF.

A note on this clonotype: A single base separates this from a much larger clone, so it may be a read error. The gene calls are TRBV7-4 and TRBJ2-1, with 8 bases aligning to TRBD1. The CDR3 runs to 18 residues. V shed 9 bases and J 0 bases; nucleotides not matched to a gene: 16. Per germline, CDR1 SGHVT and CDR2 SQSDAQ. In DNA form, the CDR3 reads TGTGCCAGGAGTTTTCTTCCGGGACAGGAGAGCTCCTACAATGAGCAGTTCTTC. Translation gives CARSFLPGQESSYNEQFF.

This clonotype was observed at least ten times. The chain links TRBV20-1 to TRBJ2-3, with TRBD2 identical over 8 bases. Unmatched junction bases numbered 4, after V lost 0 bases and J lost 2 bases. From germline, CDR1 is DFQATT and CDR2 SNEGSKA (reference sequence). The CDR3 contains 15 residues. The CDR3 DNA reads as TGCAGTGCTAGAGACCAGGGACTAGACACAGATACGCAGTATTTT. It yields the protein CSARDQGLDTDTQYF.

This clonotype was picked up many times. The chain recombines TRBV5-1 with TRBJ2-7, with D perhaps TRBD1 (5 bases). V was clipped by 2 bases and J by 4 bases, with 10 bases between them. Germline V gene data show CDR1 as SGHRS and CDR2 as YFSETQ. This CDR3 comprises 13 residues. The CDR3 protein is CASSFEAGYEQYF. CDR3 bases: TGCGCCAGCAGCTTTGAGGCAGGGTACGAGCAGTACTTC. The full variable domain, completed using reference TRBV5-1 and TRBJ2-7, is KAGVTQTPRYLIKTRGQQVTLSCSPISGHRSVSWYQQTPGQGLQFLFEYFSETQRNKGNFPGRFSGRQFSNSRSEMNVSTLELGDSALYLCASSFEAGYEQYFGPGTRLTVT.

This clonotype was seen many times. This chain uses TRBV19 with TRBJ1-1; D remains ambiguous. The CDR3 length is 14 residues. The V gene's germline CDR1 is LNHDA and CDR2 SQIVND (reference sequence). Deletions cut 3 bases from V and 7 bases from J, with 15 bases between. The DNA of the CDR3 is TGTGCCAGTAGTATGGCAAACGGGCTGAATGAAGCTTTCTTT. It encodes CASSMANGLNEAFF. Complete variable domain (other parts from reference TRBV19 and TRBJ1-1): DGGITQSPKYLFRKEGQNVTLSCEQNLNHDAMYWYRQDPGQGLRLIYYSQIVNDFQKGDIAEGYSVSREKKESFPLTVTSAQKNPTAFYLCASSMANGLNEAFFGQGTRLTVV.

V usage is TRBV10-3 and J usage is TRBJ2-7; 8 bases align to TRBD1. The CDR3 length is 11 residues. Germline assignment: CDR1 ENHRY and CDR2 SYGVKD. The J segment lost 5 bases and the V segment lost 9 bases, leaving 3 bases of the junction unmatched. CDR3 region: CAIRTGHEQYF. CDR3 nucleotide sequence: TGTGCCATTAGGACAGGGCACGAGCAGTACTTC.

This clonotype came up many times. The rearrangement uses TRBV2 and TRBJ1-5; the D is unclear. V lost 4 bases and J lost 11, with 15 bases in between. This CDR3 is 13 amino acids long. Germline V gene data show CDR1 as SNHLY and CDR2 as FYNNEI. CDR3: CASSVITYLAQHF. The DNA for the CDR3 is TGTGCCAGCAGTGTTATCACCTACCTCGCCCAGCATTTT.

On this clonotype: One base away lies a much larger clone, so this may be a sequencing read error. The conserved final phenylalanine or tryptophan is absent from the CDR3, which likely points to a read error. This chain connects TRBV12-3 or TRBV12-4 to TRBJ2-3, with 10 nucleotides matching TRBD1. This CDR3 is 14 amino acids long. The ends lost 6 bases at V and 5 bases at J; junction bases unmatched: 5. CDR3 coding DNA: TGTGCCAGCAGGGGACAGGGGTTAGAAGATACGCAGTATTCT. This translates into CASRGQGLEDTQYS.

At least ten counts were recorded for this clonotype. The rearrangement uses TRBV20-1 and TRBJ1-1; TRBD1 aligns across 8 bases. This CDR3 spans 11 amino acids. The J segment lost 8 bases and the V segment lost 5 bases, leaving 4 bases of the junction unmatched. Germline lookup yields CDR1 DFQATT and CDR2 SNEGSKA (reference sequence). The CDR3 nucleotides read TGCAGTGCTTCCGGGACAGGCGAAGCTTTCTTT. Translating it yields CSASGTGEAFF.